Listed below are T cell receptor beta chains from one sample, sequenced in a study of siplizumab effects on memory and regulatory T cells. Sequencing was performed with immunoSEQ multiplex PCR; in TCRdb, only in-frame clones are kept and a portion is missing. This sample has fewer than 120,000 clones, with roughly 89% found just once. The sample comprised CD4+ T cells sorted from blood. The source of these receptors is a human donor in good health. CDR3s include the opening cysteine and the closing phenylalanine or tryptophan. A D gene is named only where the DNA matches it firmly. Clone size is not always given. Where it is, it says once, few, many or a class for expanded clones.

clone_size: .; v_call: TRBV19; cdr3_length: 11; d_call: .; j_call: TRBJ2-7; cdr3_aa: CASTGREGRYF; cdr3_nt: TGTGCCAGTACCGGACGTGAAGGTCGGTACTTC
clone_size: .; v_call: TRBV5-4; cdr3_length: 15; d_call: TRBD1; j_call: TRBJ2-3; cdr3_aa: CASSLWTGATDTQYF; cdr3_nt: TGTGCCAGCAGCCTCTGGACAGGGGCCACAGATACGCAGTATTTT
clone_size: once; v_call: TRBV18; cdr3_length: 16; d_call: TRBD1; j_call: TRBJ1-5; cdr3_aa: CASSPPGQGNNQPQHF; cdr3_nt: TGTGCCAGCTCACCACCGGGACAGGGAAACAATCAGCCCCAGCATTTT
clone_size: .; v_call: TRBV7-2; cdr3_length: 14; d_call: .; j_call: TRBJ2-1; cdr3_aa: CASSPGGTSNEQFF; cdr3_nt: TGTGCCAGCAGCCCAGGGGGGACTTCCAATGAGCAGTTCTTC
clone_size: .; v_call: TRBV19; cdr3_length: 16; d_call: TRBD1; j_call: TRBJ2-1; cdr3_aa: CASSILGQGSYNEQFF; cdr3_nt: TGTGCCAGTAGTATCTTGGGACAGGGCTCCTACAATGAGCAGTTCTTC
clone_size: .; v_call: TRBV4-1; cdr3_length: 15; d_call: TRBD1; j_call: TRBJ1-2; cdr3_aa: CASSPPGQGAGGYTF; cdr3_nt: TGCGCCAGCAGCCCTCCGGGACAGGGGGCGGGTGGCTACACCTTC
clone_size: .; v_call: TRBV6-1; cdr3_length: 16; d_call: TRBD1; j_call: TRBJ1-2; cdr3_aa: CASSEGVGTANYGYTF; cdr3_nt: TGTGCCAGCAGTGAAGGGGTGGGGACAGCAAACTATGGCTACACCTTC
clone_size: .; v_call: TRBV12-5; cdr3_length: 13; d_call: .; j_call: TRBJ1-1; cdr3_aa: CASGLVLNTEAFF; cdr3_nt: TGTGCTAGTGGTTTGGTACTCAACACTGAAGCTTTCTTT
clone_size: .; v_call: TRBV11-1; cdr3_length: 13; d_call: .; j_call: TRBJ2-7; cdr3_aa: CASSFSSGSEQYF; cdr3_nt: TGTGCCAGCAGCTTCTCGTCAGGGAGCGAGCAGTACTTC
clone_size: .; v_call: TRBV28; cdr3_length: 15; d_call: .; j_call: TRBJ2-3; cdr3_aa: CASTGLSLGTDTQYF; cdr3_nt: TGTGCCAGTACAGGACTTTCTCTGGGCACAGATACGCAGTATTTT
clone_size: .; v_call: TRBV11-1; cdr3_length: 17; d_call: TRBD1; j_call: TRBJ1-1; cdr3_aa: CASSMGLRRGRNTEAFF; cdr3_nt: TGTGCCAGCAGTATGGGGTTACGCAGGGGGCGGAACACTGAAGCTTTCTTT
clone_size: .; v_call: TRBV4-1; cdr3_length: 15; d_call: .; j_call: TRBJ2-7; cdr3_aa: CASSQEIGSFYEQYF; cdr3_nt: TGCGCCAGCAGCCAGGAAATCGGGAGTTTCTACGAGCAGTACTTC
clone_size: .; v_call: TRBV6-6; cdr3_length: 15; d_call: TRBD1; j_call: TRBJ2-3; cdr3_aa: CASSTTGQGFGTQYF; cdr3_nt: TGTGCCAGCAGCACAACGGGACAGGGTTTCGGTACGCAGTATTTT
clone_size: .; v_call: TRBV19; cdr3_length: 15; d_call: .; j_call: TRBJ2-7; cdr3_aa: CASSTAGLLVYEQYF; cdr3_nt: TGTGCCAGTAGTACGGCGGGGCTTTTGGTGTACGAGCAGTACTTC
clone_size: .; v_call: TRBV11-3; cdr3_length: 15; d_call: .; j_call: TRBJ2-2; cdr3_aa: CASSGSVLDTGELFF; cdr3_nt: TGTGCCAGCAGCGGATCAGTACTAGATACCGGGGAGCTGTTTTTT
clone_size: .; v_call: TRBV12-5; cdr3_length: 17; d_call: .; j_call: TRBJ2-1; cdr3_aa: CASGLVLSGRTYNEQFF; cdr3_nt: TGTGCTAGTGGTTTGGTACTTTCAGGGCGAACCTACAATGAGCAGTTCTTC
clone_size: .; v_call: TRBV25-1; cdr3_length: 17; d_call: .; j_call: TRBJ1-2; cdr3_aa: CASSEFDLSGTNYGYTF; cdr3_nt: TGTGCCAGCAGTGAATTTGACCTCTCAGGGACCAACTATGGCTACACCTTC
clone_size: .; v_call: TRBV2; cdr3_length: 12; d_call: .; j_call: TRBJ1-2; cdr3_aa: CASKGSNYGYTF; cdr3_nt: TGTGCCAGCAAGGGGAGTAACTATGGCTACACCTTC
clone_size: .; v_call: TRBV6-5; cdr3_length: 14; d_call: TRBD1; j_call: TRBJ1-6; cdr3_aa: CASSRGTGDSPLHF; cdr3_nt: TGTGCCAGCAGTAGGGGGACAGGGGATTCACCCCTCCACTTC
clone_size: few; v_call: TRBV7-9; cdr3_length: 12; d_call: TRBD2; j_call: TRBJ2-1; cdr3_aa: CASSYDGREQFF; cdr3_nt: TGTGCCAGCAGCTATGACGGGAGGGAGCAGTTCTTC
clone_size: .; v_call: TRBV7-7; cdr3_length: 15; d_call: .; j_call: TRBJ2-1; cdr3_aa: CASSLGLHPSNEQFF; cdr3_nt: TGTGCTAGCAGCTTAGGACTACATCCCTCCAATGAGCAGTTCTTC
clone_size: .; v_call: TRBV4-2; cdr3_length: 15; d_call: .; j_call: TRBJ1-2; cdr3_aa: CASSLGTPIDYGYTF; cdr3_nt: TGTGCCAGCAGCCTGGGGACACCCATTGACTATGGCTACACCTTC
clone_size: .; v_call: TRBV18; cdr3_length: 15; d_call: .; j_call: TRBJ1-2; cdr3_aa: CASSPQQETNYGYTF; cdr3_nt: TGTGCCAGCTCACCACAGCAGGAGACGAACTATGGCTACACCTTC
clone_size: .; v_call: TRBV28; cdr3_length: 13; d_call: TRBD1; j_call: TRBJ2-7; cdr3_aa: CAISVGQVYEQYF; cdr3_nt: TGTGCCATCTCGGTCGGACAGGTTTACGAGCAGTACTTC
clone_size: .; v_call: TRBV6-1; cdr3_length: 14; d_call: .; j_call: TRBJ1-1; cdr3_aa: CASLVDLSLSEAFF; cdr3_nt: TGTGCCAGCCTAGTGGACCTATCATTGAGTGAAGCTTTCTTT
clone_size: .; v_call: TRBV15; cdr3_length: 15; d_call: .; j_call: TRBJ2-2; cdr3_aa: CATSRGGGSTGELFF; cdr3_nt: TGTGCCACCAGCAGAGGGGGGGGCAGCACCGGGGAGCTGTTTTTT
clone_size: .; v_call: TRBV4-1; cdr3_length: 14; d_call: .; j_call: TRBJ2-3; cdr3_aa: CASSQAPTSDTQYF; cdr3_nt: TGCGCCAGCAGCCAAGCTCCCACTTCAGATACGCAGTATTTT
clone_size: .; v_call: TRBV9; cdr3_length: 13; d_call: TRBD2; j_call: TRBJ2-7; cdr3_aa: CASSGTGGFEQYF; cdr3_nt: TGTGCCAGCAGCGGGACGGGAGGATTCGAGCAGTACTTC
clone_size: .; v_call: TRBV5-4; cdr3_length: 15; d_call: TRBD2; j_call: TRBJ2-1; cdr3_aa: CASTLAGGLYNEQFF; cdr3_nt: TGTGCCAGCACCTTAGCGGGAGGGCTCTACAATGAGCAGTTCTTC
clone_size: .; v_call: TRBV2; cdr3_length: 12; d_call: .; j_call: TRBJ1-2; cdr3_aa: CASSQQNYGYTF; cdr3_nt: TGTGCCAGCAGCCAACAGAACTATGGCTACACCTTC
clone_size: .; v_call: TRBV5-4; cdr3_length: 18; d_call: TRBD2; j_call: TRBJ2-3; cdr3_aa: CASSGKRREGRVRDTQYF; cdr3_nt: TGTGCCAGCAGCGGGAAACGGCGGGAGGGTAGAGTAAGAGATACGCAGTATTTT
clone_size: .; v_call: TRBV7-8; cdr3_length: 15; d_call: .; j_call: TRBJ2-5; cdr3_aa: CASSPMAATQETQYF; cdr3_nt: TGTGCCAGCAGCCCGATGGCGGCTACTCAAGAGACCCAGTACTTC
clone_size: .; v_call: TRBV27; cdr3_length: 14; d_call: .; j_call: TRBJ2-3; cdr3_aa: CASSLWQDTDTQYF; cdr3_nt: TGTGCCAGCAGTTTATGGCAGGACACAGATACGCAGTATTTT
clone_size: .; v_call: TRBV5-1; cdr3_length: 15; d_call: .; j_call: TRBJ2-5; cdr3_aa: CASSLEAGREETQYF; cdr3_nt: TGCGCCAGCAGCCTTGAGGCAGGGCGTGAAGAGACCCAGTACTTC
clone_size: once; v_call: TRBV5-1; cdr3_length: 14; d_call: .; j_call: TRBJ2-1; cdr3_aa: CASSLEAATTEQFF; cdr3_nt: TGCGCCAGCAGCTTGGAGGCGGCCACGACAGAGCAGTTCTTC
clone_size: .; v_call: TRBV13; cdr3_length: 18; d_call: TRBD1; j_call: TRBJ1-1; cdr3_aa: CASSFLPGQGAEGTEAFF; cdr3_nt: TGTGCCAGCAGTTTCTTACCGGGACAGGGGGCGGAGGGAACTGAAGCTTTCTTT
clone_size: .; v_call: TRBV7-6; cdr3_length: 19; d_call: TRBD1; j_call: TRBJ1-1; cdr3_aa: CASALLGQVPSSLGGEAFF; cdr3_nt: TGTGCCAGCGCCTTACTCGGACAGGTGCCATCAAGTTTGGGAGGTGAAGCTTTCTTT
clone_size: .; v_call: TRBV4-2; cdr3_length: 13; d_call: .; j_call: TRBJ1-2; cdr3_aa: CASSQAGLGGYTF; cdr3_nt: TGTGCCAGCAGCCAAGCAGGGCTGGGAGGCTACACCTTC
clone_size: .; v_call: TRBV2; cdr3_length: 12; d_call: .; j_call: TRBJ1-3; cdr3_aa: CASKGLGNTIYF; cdr3_nt: TGTGCCAGCAAGGGGTTGGGAAACACCATATATTTT
clone_size: few; v_call: TRBV7-2; cdr3_length: 13; d_call: .; j_call: TRBJ2-7; cdr3_aa: CASSLGGVYEQYF; cdr3_nt: TGTGCCAGCAGCTTAGGGGGAGTCTACGAGCAGTACTTC
clone_size: .; v_call: TRBV6-5; cdr3_length: 15; d_call: TRBD1; j_call: TRBJ1-6; cdr3_aa: CASSPGGGSGSPLHF; cdr3_nt: TGTGCCAGCAGTCCCGGAGGGGGCTCAGGATCACCCCTCCACTTT
clone_size: .; v_call: TRBV5-1; cdr3_length: 14; d_call: .; j_call: TRBJ2-3; cdr3_aa: CASSLEQVTDTQYF; cdr3_nt: TGCGCCAGCAGCTTGGAGCAGGTCACAGATACGCAGTATTTT
clone_size: .; v_call: TRBV29-1; cdr3_length: 13; d_call: .; j_call: TRBJ2-7; cdr3_aa: CSAGDRPSYEQYF; cdr3_nt: TGCAGCGCTGGAGACAGACCTTCCTACGAGCAGTACTTC